The rows below give T cell receptor beta chains drawn from one sample of a study of control samples from healthy donors and cancer patients. Clones were read by immunoSEQ multiplex PCR, and TCRdb kept only the in-frame ones, dropping some. This table has about 130,000 clones, about 90% appearing once. Sequences were obtained from blood. Source of these receptors: a man aged 18 to 35 in good health. Each CDR3 is given with its conserved first and last residue. Each record gives: V gene, D gene, CDR3 protein. A D gene is named only where the DNA matches it firmly.

TRBV5-1 | . | CASSPGGANSPLHF
TRBV6-2/TRBV6-3 | . | CASSYDRNNQPQHF
TRBV19 | TRBD2 | CASSPWGGNLYNEQFF
TRBV7-8 | . | CASSLVGLDGTPYNEQFF
TRBV4-1 | TRBD1 | CASSHASRTGEGYTF
TRBV20-1 | . | CSASDSGANVLTF
TRBV5-1 | . | CASSFVGRATEAFF
TRBV19 | . | CASSKAVGNGNTDTQYF
TRBV5-4 | TRBD1 | CASTRTGSYEQYF
TRBV19 | TRBD1 | CASSIETGGSGNTIYF
TRBV5-1 | TRBD1 | CASSLQGADTEAFF
TRBV7-2 | TRBD2 | CASSLFAGGPSEQFF
TRBV19 | TRBD1 | CASSLLTGGSQETQYF
TRBV13 | . | CASSLNRYSNQPQHF
TRBV30 | TRBD2 | CAWSGGLAVDEQFF
TRBV5-8 | . | CASSGSSYEQYF
TRBV19 | . | CASSIGSISYEQYF
TRBV10-3 | . | CAIQEPASATANTGELFF